What follows describes a single T cell receptor (beta chain). The sample originates from a study of control samples from healthy donors and cancer patients. Repertoires were generated with immunoSEQ multiplex PCR, while TCRdb's copy carries only in-frame clones and drops some. The table has over 90,000 clones, 80% to 90% seen once; the top ten hold 19%. This clonotype was sampled from a man in his fifties or sixties with lung cancer. The specimen sequenced was PBMCs.

CDR3 protein: CASSLWGQVDTGELFF. Here the CDR3 DNA reads TGTGCCAGCAGCTTATGGGGACAGGTAGACACCGGGGAGCTGTTTTTT. J is TRBJ2-2 and V is TRBV11-2, with TRBD1 matching over 8 bases. This CDR3 contains 16 residues. The V and J ends lost 2 bases and 3 bases, in that order; junction bases with no gene match: 5. Per the germline V gene, CDR1 is SGHAT and CDR2 is FQNNGV.